This T cell receptor (beta chain) was sequenced in a study of T-cell reconstitution after alpha-beta-depleted transplantation in children. General observations from the study: Surviving thymic progenitors and recipient T cells were the source of high TCRbeta diversity at day 60 in some patients. There were reportedly several hundred expanded graft clones from which alpha-beta T cells came about two months after transplant. From newly produced T cells came most of the T-cell counts and diversity one year after transplant.

In its sample, this clonotype was seen many times. What it binds is not known. A read error may account for a junction end that differs from germline. For TCRbeta, the library was prepared with unique molecular identifiers. TCRdb recomputed calls from the PCR reads with MiXCR, one row per CDR3 protein. The sample has 450,000 to 600,000 distinct CDR3 sequences; roughly 13% are singletons. This CDR3 comprises 12 residues. Per germline, CDR1 SGHRS and CDR2 YFSETQ. Sample: PBMCs, mostly from graft donor cells, taken 360 days after TCRalphabeta/CD19-depleted stem cell transplant. The source is a male patient under 18 who had a stem cell transplant for acute myeloid leukemia, so the T cells may come from the graft donor. The V call is TRBV5-1, the J call TRBJ2-7; a weak D match, TRBD1 (5 bases). CDR3 sequence (DNA): TGTGCCAGCAGTTTGGGGCGGTACGAGCAGTACTTC. This translates into CASSLGRYEQYF. Combining the CDR3 with reference TRBV5-1 and TRBJ2-7 gives the whole variable domain KAGVTQTPRYLIKTRGQQVTLSCSPISGHRSVSWYQQTPGQGLQFLFEYFSETQRNKGNFPGRFSGRQFSNSRSEMNVSTLELGDSALYLCASSLGRYEQYFGPGTRLTVT.